Below are 2 T cell receptor beta chains sequenced from a single sample in a study of blood T cell repertoires in COVID-19. Sequencing used immunoSEQ multiplex PCR; TCRdb keeps in-frame clones, though not all of them. The data show about 170,000 clones, with roughly 89% seen just once and roughly 1.5% held by the top ten. Material for sequencing was peripheral blood. The source of these receptors is a woman between 45 and 60 years old with acute or convalescent COVID-19.

The chain couples TRBV5-4 to TRBJ2-3, with TRBD1 matching over 8 bases. Losses at the gene ends were 4 bases for V and 6 bases for J; bases not matched to a gene: 7. Germline CDR1 SGHNT, CDR2 YYREEE (reference sequence). The length of the CDR3 is 14 residues. The CDR3 protein is CASSPYRGSDTQYF. CDR3 DNA: TGTGCCAGCAGCCCGTACAGGGGGTCCGATACGCAGTATTTT.

The count of this clone is one. For the CDR3, the DNA is TGTGCCAGCAGCTTGAGCAGCAATCAGCCCCAGCATTTT. It translates to CASSLSSNQPQHF. The chain has TRBV11-2 and TRBJ1-5; unclear D gene. V was shortened by 3 bases and J by 1 base, with 4 bases between the two germline ends. CDR1 is SGHAT and CDR2 is FQNNGV in the germline V gene. CDR3 length: 13 amino acids.